Listed below are T cell receptor beta chains from one sample, sequenced in a study of T-cell reconstitution after alpha-beta-depleted transplantation in children. TCRdb analysed the PCR reads with MiXCR anew, one entry per CDR3 protein. Of nearly 550,000 distinct CDR3 sequences listed, approximately 20% are singletons. Sample: PBMCs from the stem cell graft donor, taken from the stem cell graft. The receptors come from a human donor who donated a stem cell graft to a child with acute lymphoblastic leukemia. The CDR3 runs from the conserved cysteine through the conserved F or W. A D gene is named only where the DNA matches it firmly. Clone sizes are given selectively: once, few, many, or a class where the clone is expanded.

j_call,d_call,clone_size,v_call,cdr3_aa,cdr3_nt
TRBJ2-7,TRBD2,-,TRBV6-4,CASSDSPRASGPSSYEQYF,TGTGCCAGCAGTGACTCGCCTCGGGCTAGCGGCCCCAGCTCCTACGAGCAGTACTTC
TRBJ2-1,-,few,TRBV5-1,CASTESGWGYNEQFF,TGCGCCAGCACCGAGAGCGGGTGGGGCTACAATGAGCAGTTCTTC
TRBJ1-1,TRBD1,few,TRBV27,CASSSRQGLNTEAFF,TGTGCCAGCAGTTCCCGACAGGGACTGAACACTGAAGCTTTCTTT
TRBJ2-2,-,-,TRBV10-1,CASSDPNTGELFF,TGCGCCAGCAGTGACCCGAACACCGGGGAGCTGTTTTTT
TRBJ1-1,-,-,TRBV11-2,CASSPTYGQNTEAFF,TGTGCCAGCAGCCCTACCTACGGACAGAACACTGAAGCTTTCTTT
TRBJ2-7,-,few,TRBV7-2,CASSLSWGDEQYF,TGTGCCAGCAGCTTATCTTGGGGCGACGAGCAGTACTTC
TRBJ2-7,-,-,TRBV4-1,CASSQNWESTITYEQYF,TGCGCCAGCAGCCAGAACTGGGAGTCCACTATAACCTACGAGCAGTACTTC
TRBJ2-3,TRBD1,-,TRBV11-1,CASSLSKRGPGQGPDTQYF,TGTGCCAGCAGCTTATCAAAGCGGGGTCCGGGACAGGGACCAGATACGCAGTATTTT
TRBJ2-1,TRBD2,-,TRBV19,CASTPSGRINEQFF,TGTGCCAGTACGCCAAGCGGGAGAATCAATGAGCAGTTCTTC
TRBJ1-2,-,many,TRBV25-1,CASSVQGYGYTF,TGTGCCAGCAGTGTTCAGGGCTATGGCTACACCTTC
TRBJ1-1,-,-,TRBV6-1,CASSPPGRRNTEAFF,TGTGCCAGCAGTCCCCCGGGACGGCGGAACACTGAAGCTTTCTTT
TRBJ2-7,TRBD1,-,TRBV5-1,CASSNPGQGYYEQYF,TGCGCCAGCAGCAACCCGGGACAGGGATACTACGAGCAGTACTTC
TRBJ2-7,-,-,TRBV27,CASRAAGTYEQYF,TGTGCCAGCAGAGCGGCAGGGACCTACGAGCAGTACTTC
TRBJ2-1,-,-,TRBV20-1,CSATRGGEAWDYNEQFF,TGCAGTGCCACCCGGGGCGGGGAAGCGTGGGATTACAATGAGCAGTTCTTC
TRBJ1-5,TRBD1,-,TRBV10-2,CASSSRTGSGNQPQHF,TGCGCCAGCAGTTCTCGGACAGGGAGTGGCAATCAGCCCCAGCATTTT
TRBJ2-5,-,few,TRBV18,CASSPIPGRETQYF,TGTGCCAGCTCACCAATCCCAGGGCGGGAGACCCAGTACTTC
TRBJ2-7,-,-,TRBV25-1,CASDGMGAYEQYF,TGTGCCTCCGACGGAATGGGAGCCTACGAGCAGTACTTC
TRBJ2-5,TRBD1,-,TRBV5-5,CASTADRGGQETQYF,TGTGCCAGCACCGCGGACAGGGGCGGGCAAGAGACCCAGTACTTC
TRBJ2-7,-,many,TRBV4-1,CASSQDTGEQYF,TGCGCCAGCAGCCAAGATACGGGGGAGCAGTACTTC
TRBJ2-1,TRBD2,few,TRBV25-1,CASSRLAGYYNEQFF,TGTGCCAGCAGTAGACTAGCGGGTTACTACAATGAGCAGTTCTTC